This T cell receptor (beta chain) was obtained from a study of shared clonotypes between healthy human individuals. CDR1 is SGHTA and CDR2 is FQGNSA in the germline V gene. CDR3 length: 14 residues. Deletions cut 4 bases from V and 2 bases from J, with 12 bases between. An even split of each subset's genomic DNA across several immunoSEQ plates was performed. Assay: immunoSEQ multiplex PCR; the TCRdb copy retains only in-frame clones and omits some. The table records more than 2 million clones, 95% of them present only once. Sequences were obtained from naive CD4+ T cells sorted from blood. Subset described: CD45RA+ positively selected. This chain links TRBV7-2 with TRBJ2-7; the D call may be TRBD1 or TRBD2 (5 bases each). The source is a man between 18 and 35 years old in good health. CDR3 residues: CASSWGRDPYEQYF. CDR3 DNA sequence: TGTGCCAGCAGCTGGGGCAGGGACCCCTACGAGCAGTACTTC.